This entry lists 6 T cell receptor beta chains sequenced from one sample in a study of Ad26.COV2.S vaccination and SARS-CoV-2 variants (TCRdb year 2021). What this sample's treatment or condition label stands for: over 15 received Ad26.COV2.S at low or high dose, single or two shots; 5 received placebo; per-sample allocation not given. Repertoires of vaccine and placebo recipients were sequenced from samples collected on day 63 after the first injection. To prepare the library, the immunoSEQ multiplex PCR assay was applied. TCRdb obtained this table from immuneACCESS and retained in-frame rearrangements with V and J assigned. These tables miss some clones; where compared with another copy, unresolved V genes account for less than half of the shortfall, and the remainder is unexplained. The sample yields 200,000 to 300,000 clones; approximately 88% were counted once. In total, the top ten clones hold about 2.8% of the sample.

The specimen was peripheral blood, collected in a trial of Ad26.COV2.S vaccine versus placebo. The receptors here all came from a person between 18 and 65 years old who received the Ad26.COV2.S COVID-19 vaccine or a placebo.

The V call is TRBV4-3, the J call TRBJ2-2; D is uncertain. The V gene lost 0 bases and the J gene lost 8 bases, with 10 bases spanning the gap. The germline gives CDR1 LGHNA, CDR2 YSLEER. The CDR3 loop spans 14 amino acids. The CDR3 loop reads CASSQDQKWGELFF. The CDR3 bases are TGCGCCAGCAGCCAAGATCAGAAATGGGGGGAGCTGTTTTTT.

The chain uses TRBV3-1 (or the pseudogene TRBV3-2) and TRBJ2-2; 7 bases align to TRBD1. Germline V gene lookup returns CDR1 LGHDT and CDR2 YNNKEL (reference sequence). J lost 3 bases, V lost 2 bases, and 12 bases had no gene match. The CDR3 loop spans 18 amino acids. The CDR3 loop is CASSQTPYRGRDTGELFF. DNA of the CDR3: TGTGCCAGCAGCCAAACGCCTTACAGGGGTAGGGACACCGGGGAGCTGTTTTTT.

The genes are TRBV20-1 and TRBJ2-4; D uncertain. There are 13 residues in the CDR3. Germline values: CDR1 DFQATT, CDR2 SNEGSKA (reference sequence). Trimming took off 3 bases at V and 0 bases at J, with 6 bases between the two ends. DNA of the CDR3: TGCAGTGCTAGTTGGGTAGCCAAAAACATTCAGTACTTC. This sequence encodes CSASWVAKNIQYF.

The chain links TRBV6-4 to TRBJ2-1, with unresolved D. The CDR3 is made up of 16 amino acids. The ends were cut back, 0 bases at V and 0 bases at J, with 9 bases in the middle. Germline V CDR1 and CDR2: MRHNA, SNTAGT. DNA of the CDR3: TGTGCCAGCAGTGACTCCACTACGAGCTCCTACAATGAGCAGTTCTTC. Residues: CASSDSTTSSYNEQFF.

The chain combines TRBV29-1 with TRBJ2-2; TRBD2 matches at 8 bases. CDR3 length equals 17 residues. Germline V lookup: CDR1 SQVTM, CDR2 ANQGSEA. J was trimmed by 0 bases and V by 4 bases; bases with no gene match: 10. The DNA of the CDR3 is TGCAGCGTTGCGGATCCAGCGGGGGATGCGAACACCGGGGAGCTGTTTTTT. Protein sequence: CSVADPAGDANTGELFF.

This CDR3 reads CASSLAGGYYEQYV. The CDR3 nucleotides read TGTGCCAGCAGCTTGGCCGGGGGCTACTACGAGCAGTACGTC. The chain employs TRBV5-6 and TRBJ2-7; D possibly matches TRBD1 or TRBD2 (6 bases each). Germline CDR1 and CDR2: SGHDT and YYEEEE. CDR3 length: 14 amino acids. Trimming left V 0 bases short and J 3 bases short, with 10 bases between.